These T cell receptor beta chains were read from a single sample in a study of STAT5B mutations in CD4+ large granular lymphocyte leukemia. Assay used: immunoSEQ multiplex PCR; TCRdb lists only in-frame clones, some missing. The table shows approximately 33,000 clones, with 69% occurring only once. Sequencing was done on a sample of CD4+ T cells from blood buffy coats. These receptors were taken from a human donor in good health. Both conserved end residues are part of each CDR3. Fields, in order: D gene, CDR3 length, J gene, clone size, V gene, CDR3 protein, CDR3 DNA. The D gene is left open where the match is weak. Size is stated for part of the rows, as once, few or many counts, or as a class when the clone is expanded.

d_call: NA; cdr3_length: 15; j_call: TRBJ2-3; clone_size: NA; v_call: TRBV9; cdr3_aa: CASSAIAGPTDTQYF; cdr3_nt: TGTGCCAGCAGCGCCATTGCGGGCCCCACAGATACGCAGTATTTT
d_call: NA; cdr3_length: 15; j_call: TRBJ2-5; clone_size: NA; v_call: TRBV7-2; cdr3_aa: CASSLGGRPQETQYF; cdr3_nt: TGTGCCAGCAGCTTAGGGGGCAGGCCCCAAGAGACCCAGTACTTC
d_call: NA; cdr3_length: 14; j_call: TRBJ2-2; clone_size: NA; v_call: TRBV5-6; cdr3_aa: CASSLWANTGELFF; cdr3_nt: TGTGCCAGCAGCTTGTGGGCCAACACCGGGGAGCTGTTTTTT
d_call: NA; cdr3_length: 15; j_call: TRBJ1-4; clone_size: NA; v_call: TRBV9; cdr3_aa: CASSPRGGHNEKLFF; cdr3_nt: TGTGCCAGCAGCCCCCGTGGGGGCCATAATGAAAAACTGTTTTTT
d_call: NA; cdr3_length: 15; j_call: TRBJ2-7; clone_size: few; v_call: TRBV2; cdr3_aa: CASRSEGAVTYEQYF; cdr3_nt: TGTGCCAGCAGGTCGGAAGGGGCGGTTACCTACGAGCAGTACTTC
d_call: NA; cdr3_length: 16; j_call: TRBJ1-2; clone_size: NA; v_call: TRBV5-1; cdr3_aa: CASSLGAGRQGDGYTF; cdr3_nt: TGCGCCAGCAGCTTGGGGGCCGGACGGCAGGGAGATGGCTACACCTTC
d_call: TRBD1; cdr3_length: 14; j_call: TRBJ1-1; clone_size: NA; v_call: TRBV6-6; cdr3_aa: CASGGQQMNTEAFF; cdr3_nt: TGTGCCAGCGGGGGACAGCAGATGAACACTGAAGCTTTCTTT
d_call: NA; cdr3_length: 13; j_call: TRBJ2-5; clone_size: NA; v_call: TRBV4-3; cdr3_aa: CASSRRGGETQYF; cdr3_nt: TGCGCCAGCAGCCGGAGGGGAGGAGAGACCCAGTACTTC
d_call: NA; cdr3_length: 13; j_call: TRBJ1-5; clone_size: NA; v_call: TRBV4-3; cdr3_aa: CASSRERNQPQHF; cdr3_nt: TGCGCCAGCAGCCGGGAGCGCAATCAGCCCCAGCATTTT
d_call: TRBD2; cdr3_length: 13; j_call: TRBJ2-7; clone_size: NA; v_call: TRBV18; cdr3_aa: CASSREGNYEQYF; cdr3_nt: TGTGCCAGCTCACGGGAGGGAAACTACGAGCAGTACTTC
d_call: NA; cdr3_length: 18; j_call: TRBJ1-5; clone_size: NA; v_call: TRBV7-9; cdr3_aa: CASSSDTGGRRPNQPQHF; cdr3_nt: TGTGCCAGCAGCTCAGATACGGGAGGCCGAAGACCAAATCAGCCCCAGCATTTT
d_call: NA; cdr3_length: 13; j_call: TRBJ1-1; clone_size: NA; v_call: TRBV6-1; cdr3_aa: CASRRGLDTEAFF; cdr3_nt: TGTGCCAGCAGACGGGGGCTGGACACTGAAGCTTTCTTT
d_call: NA; cdr3_length: 12; j_call: TRBJ2-1; clone_size: NA; v_call: TRBV10-3; cdr3_aa: CAIGRTGDEQFF; cdr3_nt: TGTGCCATCGGGAGGACCGGCGATGAGCAGTTCTTC
d_call: NA; cdr3_length: 15; j_call: TRBJ1-1; clone_size: NA; v_call: TRBV5-1; cdr3_aa: CASSTGTSISTEAFF; cdr3_nt: TGCGCCAGCAGCACCGGGACCTCTATTTCCACTGAAGCTTTCTTT
d_call: NA; cdr3_length: 13; j_call: TRBJ2-3; clone_size: NA; v_call: TRBV7-2; cdr3_aa: CASSFRGTDTQYF; cdr3_nt: TGTGCCAGCAGCTTTAGGGGCACAGATACGCAGTATTTT
d_call: TRBD1; cdr3_length: 16; j_call: TRBJ2-1; clone_size: NA; v_call: TRBV4-2; cdr3_aa: CASSQQDRARYNEQFF; cdr3_nt: TGTGCCAGCAGCCAACAGGACAGGGCGCGCTACAATGAGCAGTTCTTC
d_call: NA; cdr3_length: 14; j_call: TRBJ2-7; clone_size: once; v_call: TRBV12-5; cdr3_aa: CASGLVGTSGEQYF; cdr3_nt: TGTGCTAGTGGTTTGGTAGGAACCTCGGGGGAGCAGTACTTC
d_call: TRBD1; cdr3_length: 13; j_call: TRBJ1-5; clone_size: few; v_call: TRBV9; cdr3_aa: CASSAGDRAPQHF; cdr3_nt: TGTGCCAGCAGCGCAGGGGACAGGGCACCCCAGCATTTT
d_call: NA; cdr3_length: 12; j_call: TRBJ1-1; clone_size: NA; v_call: TRBV6-6; cdr3_aa: CASSSLPTVAFF; cdr3_nt: TGTGCCAGCAGTTCCCTACCGACAGTCGCTTTCTTT
d_call: NA; cdr3_length: 15; j_call: TRBJ1-4; clone_size: once; v_call: TRBV7-2; cdr3_aa: CASSSGWLSNEKLFF; cdr3_nt: TGTGCCAGCAGCTCAGGGTGGTTATCTAATGAAAAACTGTTTTTT
d_call: TRBD1; cdr3_length: 14; j_call: TRBJ1-1; clone_size: NA; v_call: TRBV5-6; cdr3_aa: CASSRSDREAEAFF; cdr3_nt: TGTGCCAGCAGCCGCTCCGACAGGGAGGCTGAAGCTTTCTTT
d_call: NA; cdr3_length: 14; j_call: TRBJ1-4; clone_size: few; v_call: TRBV7-9; cdr3_aa: CASSSQGVDEKLFF; cdr3_nt: TGTGCCAGCAGCTCCCAGGGTGTAGATGAAAAACTGTTTTTT
d_call: TRBD2; cdr3_length: 16; j_call: TRBJ2-7; clone_size: NA; v_call: TRBV9; cdr3_aa: CASSTTTSGAIYEQYF; cdr3_nt: TGTGCCAGCAGCACAACGACTAGCGGAGCTATCTACGAGCAGTACTTC
d_call: NA; cdr3_length: 15; j_call: TRBJ1-4; clone_size: few; v_call: TRBV11-2; cdr3_aa: CASAPTRQLNEKLFF; cdr3_nt: TGTGCCAGCGCCCCCACGCGACAGCTTAATGAAAAACTGTTTTTT
d_call: NA; cdr3_length: 15; j_call: TRBJ2-2; clone_size: NA; v_call: TRBV7-2; cdr3_aa: CASSLAPRIAGELFF; cdr3_nt: TGTGCCAGCAGCTTAGCCCCCCGGATAGCGGGGGAGCTGTTTTTT
d_call: TRBD2; cdr3_length: 15; j_call: TRBJ2-3; clone_size: NA; v_call: TRBV9; cdr3_aa: CASSQRGLGLDTQYF; cdr3_nt: TGTGCCAGCAGTCAGCGGGGGTTGGGGTTAGATACGCAGTATTTT
d_call: TRBD1; cdr3_length: 16; j_call: TRBJ2-2; clone_size: NA; v_call: TRBV9; cdr3_aa: CASSNDPTGRTGELFF; cdr3_nt: TGTGCCAGCAGCAACGATCCGACAGGGCGCACCGGGGAGCTGTTTTTT
d_call: NA; cdr3_length: 14; j_call: TRBJ1-6; clone_size: NA; v_call: TRBV7-9; cdr3_aa: CASSLLTANSPLHF; cdr3_nt: TGTGCCAGCAGCTTACTAACCGCAAATTCACCCCTCCACTTT
d_call: NA; cdr3_length: 15; j_call: TRBJ1-1; clone_size: NA; v_call: TRBV5-1; cdr3_aa: CASSLDWDQNTEAFF; cdr3_nt: TGCGCCAGCAGCTTGGATTGGGACCAGAACACTGAAGCTTTCTTT
d_call: NA; cdr3_length: 16; j_call: TRBJ1-6; clone_size: NA; v_call: TRBV5-1; cdr3_aa: CASSLPTGTEDSPLHF; cdr3_nt: TGCGCCAGCAGCTTGCCCACCGGGACCGAAGATTCACCCCTCCACTTT
d_call: NA; cdr3_length: 15; j_call: TRBJ1-2; clone_size: NA; v_call: TRBV5-5; cdr3_aa: CASSLVRQGNYGYTF; cdr3_nt: TGTGCCAGCAGCTTGGTACGGCAGGGGAACTATGGCTACACCTTC
d_call: NA; cdr3_length: 14; j_call: TRBJ1-2; clone_size: few; v_call: TRBV30; cdr3_aa: CAWSVPNRAYGYTF; cdr3_nt: TGTGCCTGGAGTGTGCCGAATAGGGCCTATGGCTACACCTTC
d_call: NA; cdr3_length: 15; j_call: TRBJ2-3; clone_size: NA; v_call: TRBV6-1; cdr3_aa: CANTRVAAWADTQYF; cdr3_nt: TGTGCCAACACCAGGGTGGCGGCATGGGCAGATACGCAGTATTTT
d_call: NA; cdr3_length: 14; j_call: TRBJ2-7; clone_size: NA; v_call: TRBV7-9; cdr3_aa: CASSVGAGSYEQYF; cdr3_nt: TGTGCCAGCAGCGTAGGGGCGGGCTCCTACGAGCAGTACTTC
d_call: NA; cdr3_length: 16; j_call: TRBJ1-2; clone_size: once; v_call: TRBV4-2; cdr3_aa: CASSQARGTSVRGYTF; cdr3_nt: TGTGCCAGCAGCCAAGCGCGGGGGACTTCGGTGCGCGGCTACACCTTC
d_call: TRBD2; cdr3_length: 16; j_call: TRBJ2-3; clone_size: NA; v_call: TRBV29-1; cdr3_aa: CTTAASGGFSTDTQYF; cdr3_nt: TGCACCACGGCGGCTAGCGGGGGCTTTAGCACAGATACGCAGTATTTT
d_call: NA; cdr3_length: 13; j_call: TRBJ1-2; clone_size: NA; v_call: TRBV5-1; cdr3_aa: CASSLGVPYGYTF; cdr3_nt: TGCGCCAGCAGCTTGGGAGTTCCCTATGGCTACACCTTC
d_call: NA; cdr3_length: 17; j_call: TRBJ2-4; clone_size: NA; v_call: TRBV21-1; cdr3_aa: CASSKEGRGAAKNIQYF; cdr3_nt: TGTGCCAGCAGCAAAGAAGGGAGGGGGGCGGCCAAAAACATTCAGTACTTC
d_call: NA; cdr3_length: 14; j_call: TRBJ1-5; clone_size: few; v_call: TRBV18; cdr3_aa: CASSPTVRDQPQHF; cdr3_nt: TGTGCCAGCTCACCGACAGTCAGAGATCAGCCCCAGCATTTT
d_call: TRBD1; cdr3_length: 14; j_call: TRBJ1-2; clone_size: NA; v_call: TRBV6-5; cdr3_aa: CASSYSGTDYGYTF; cdr3_nt: TGTGCCAGCAGTTACTCCGGGACAGATTATGGCTACACCTTC
d_call: NA; cdr3_length: 13; j_call: TRBJ1-5; clone_size: NA; v_call: TRBV10-2; cdr3_aa: CASKVGIDQPQHF; cdr3_nt: TGCGCCAGCAAGGTGGGTATCGATCAGCCCCAGCATTTT
d_call: NA; cdr3_length: 12; j_call: TRBJ1-5; clone_size: few; v_call: TRBV30; cdr3_aa: CAAGSVNQPQHF; cdr3_nt: TGTGCGGCGGGCAGCGTCAATCAGCCACAGCATTTT
d_call: TRBD1; cdr3_length: 13; j_call: TRBJ1-2; clone_size: NA; v_call: TRBV2; cdr3_aa: CASSRQGDYGYTF; cdr3_nt: TGTGCCAGCAGCCGTCAGGGGGACTATGGCTACACCTTC
d_call: TRBD1; cdr3_length: 14; j_call: TRBJ1-1; clone_size: NA; v_call: TRBV7-6; cdr3_aa: CASSPTGMNTEAFF; cdr3_nt: TGTGCCAGCAGCCCGACAGGGATGAACACTGAAGCTTTCTTT
d_call: NA; cdr3_length: 14; j_call: TRBJ2-3; clone_size: once; v_call: TRBV10-1; cdr3_aa: CASSEGRGTDTQYF; cdr3_nt: TGCGCCAGCAGTGAAGGCAGGGGCACAGATACGCAGTATTTT
d_call: NA; cdr3_length: 12; j_call: TRBJ1-2; clone_size: few; v_call: TRBV10-1; cdr3_aa: CASIDKKNGYTF; cdr3_nt: TGCGCCAGCATAGACAAGAAGAATGGCTACACCTTC
d_call: TRBD1; cdr3_length: 15; j_call: TRBJ2-3; clone_size: NA; v_call: TRBV23-1; cdr3_aa: CASSQSEGWDRTQYF; cdr3_nt: TGCGCCAGCAGTCAATCGGAGGGGTGGGACAGGACGCAGTATTTT
d_call: NA; cdr3_length: 14; j_call: TRBJ1-6; clone_size: few; v_call: TRBV2; cdr3_aa: CASIPGDNNSPLHF; cdr3_nt: TGTGCCAGCATCCCAGGGGACAATAATTCACCCCTCCACTTT
d_call: TRBD2; cdr3_length: 16; j_call: TRBJ2-5; clone_size: NA; v_call: TRBV5-1; cdr3_aa: CASSLGTSAWRETQYF; cdr3_nt: TGCGCCAGCAGCTTGGGGACTAGCGCTTGGAGAGAGACCCAGTACTTC
d_call: NA; cdr3_length: 13; j_call: TRBJ2-5; clone_size: NA; v_call: TRBV10-3; cdr3_aa: CAISERRQETQYF; cdr3_nt: TGTGCCATCAGTGAGAGGCGACAAGAGACCCAGTACTTC
d_call: TRBD2; cdr3_length: 14; j_call: TRBJ2-7; clone_size: NA; v_call: TRBV10-2; cdr3_aa: CASSDWGGTYEQYF; cdr3_nt: TGCGCCAGCAGTGATTGGGGGGGAACCTACGAGCAGTACTTC
d_call: NA; cdr3_length: 13; j_call: TRBJ2-3; clone_size: NA; v_call: TRBV10-3; cdr3_aa: CAARGGAPDTQYF; cdr3_nt: TGTGCCGCCAGGGGGGGGGCCCCAGATACGCAGTATTTT
d_call: NA; cdr3_length: 13; j_call: TRBJ2-4; clone_size: NA; v_call: TRBV4-2; cdr3_aa: CASSQAGFGIQYF; cdr3_nt: TGTGCCAGCAGCCAAGCAGGGTTCGGCATTCAGTACTTC
d_call: NA; cdr3_length: 15; j_call: TRBJ2-7; clone_size: NA; v_call: TRBV12-5; cdr3_aa: CASGGLIGINYEQYF; cdr3_nt: TGTGCTAGTGGTGGACTCATAGGTATTAACTACGAGCAGTACTTC